This T cell receptor beta chain was profiled in a study of blood T cell repertoires in COVID-19. On the study more broadly: Specimens from acute and convalescent COVID-19 originated in the United States, Italy and Spain. T cells, B-cell-depleted T cells, or PBMCs supplied cDNA or gDNA.

Original processing methods: Amplifying reference gene primers gave estimates of nucleated cell counts. The table came from immunoSEQ multiplex PCR; TCRdb's copy has only in-frame clones and leaves some out. V and J calls and clone size are copied from that table; D and trimming were computed from the DNA. The data show about 300,000 clones, with about nine tenths seen just once and under 2% held by the top ten. Seattle cases were enrolled at active infection and followed longitudinally. This sequence was found in a woman in her 30s with COVID-19, enrolled during active disease. The sample comprised peripheral blood.

CDR3 residues: CASTTGYGYTF. In DNA, the CDR3 is TGTGCCAGCACAACAGGTTATGGCTACACCTTC. The V call is TRBV7-9, the J call TRBJ1-2, with D perhaps matching TRBD1 (5 bases). V was pared by 7 bases and J by 5 bases, with 8 bases between. Germline loops: CDR1 SEHNR, CDR2 FQNEAQ (reference sequence). The CDR3 length is 11 residues.